These T cell receptor beta chains were read from a single sample in a study of CD8 T cells in ankylosing spondylitis. TCRdb fed the 5' RACE reads into MiXCR, producing one record per CDR3 protein. This table holds around 480,000 distinct CDR3 sequences, 15% to 20% found once. The sample taken for sequencing was blood, either unsorted or a sorted T cell fraction (not recorded which). The receptors were gathered from a male donor with ankylosing spondylitis. CDR3s include the opening cysteine and the closing phenylalanine or tryptophan. The D gene is left open where the match is weak. Clone size is stated in some rows and not others, as once, few, many or a class when expanded.

len	d_gene	v_gene	j_gene	abundance	CDR3nt	CDR3aa
15	TRBD2	TRBV7-2	TRBJ2-7	few	TGTGCCAGCAGCTTATCGCTAGCGGCCAACTACGAGCAGTACTTC	CASSLSLAANYEQYF
16	TRBD1	TRBV5-1	TRBJ2-3	many	TGCGCCAGCAGCATCGGGACAGGCGTTAGCACAGATACGCAGTATTTT	CASSIGTGVSTDTQYF
13	NA	TRBV5-1	TRBJ1-5	few	TGCGCCAGCAGCTCAACAGTGGGAGGGCCCCAGCATTTT	CASSSTVGGPQHF
15	NA	TRBV7-3	TRBJ2-5	few	TGTGCCAGCAGCCTAACCCCGGGGTCTGGGGAGACCCAGTACTTC	CASSLTPGSGETQYF
15	NA	TRBV5-1	TRBJ1-4	NA	TGCGCCAGCAGCTTGGTTCCGGGGGCTGGTGAAAAACTGTTTTTT	CASSLVPGAGEKLFF
14	NA	TRBV6-5	TRBJ1-2	few	TGTGCCAGCAGTTACGACCGGAAGGGCTCTGGCTACACCTTC	CASSYDRKGSGYTF
13	TRBD1	TRBV7-2	TRBJ1-2	few	TGTGCCAGCAGCTTAGACAGGGGTGGAGGCTACACCTTC	CASSLDRGGGYTF
14	NA	TRBV11-2	TRBJ2-5	NA	TGTGCCAGCAGCTCAGTAGTTGGGCAAGAGACCCAGTACTTC	CASSSVVGQETQYF
18	NA	TRBV9	TRBJ2-3	NA	TGTGCCAGCAGCGAGTCATTCAAACCCCCCCGGGTCACAGATACGCAGTATTTT	CASSESFKPPRVTDTQYF
16	NA	TRBV7-3	TRBJ2-6	NA	TGTGCCAGCAGCTTAGGAAAGTTTTCTGGGGCCAACGTCCTGACTTTC	CASSLGKFSGANVLTF
16	TRBD1	TRBV11-2	TRBJ2-3	many	TGTGCCAGCAGCCCCGTGACAGGGGTCGCAACAGATACGCAGTATTTT	CASSPVTGVATDTQYF
14	NA	TRBV18	TRBJ2-7	few	TGTGCCAGCTCACCGGGTCCCCCCTCCTACGAGCAGTACTTC	CASSPGPPSYEQYF
12	TRBD1	TRBV6-6	TRBJ2-4	NA	TGTGCCAGCAGTAGACAGGGAAACATTCAGTACTTC	CASSRQGNIQYF
15	NA	TRBV3-1	TRBJ1-1	NA	TGTGCCAGCAGCCAAGCAGCGAGTATGAACACTGAAGCTTTCTTT	CASSQAASMNTEAFF
17	TRBD2	TRBV6-4	TRBJ2-4	NA	TGTGCCAGCAGCCTCATAGCGGGAGGGCCGTCCCAAAACATTCAGTACTTC	CASSLIAGGPSQNIQYF
13	NA	TRBV10-3	TRBJ2-1	NA	TGTGCCATCAGTGGGCCGTCGGGGAATGAGCAGTTCTTC	CAISGPSGNEQFF
15	NA	TRBV3-1	TRBJ2-7	NA	TGTGCCAGCAGCCACGCGGGACGGATCTCCTACGAGCAGTACTTC	CASSHAGRISYEQYF
16	NA	TRBV20-1	TRBJ2-1	few	TGCAGTGCTAGACTAACAGGGAAGAGCTATAACAATGAGCAGTTCTTC	CSARLTGKSYNNEQFF
12	NA	TRBV20-1	TRBJ2-2	NA	TGCAGTGGGACCGAGAACACCGGGGAGCTGTTTTTT	CSGTENTGELFF
16	NA	TRBV4-2	TRBJ2-1	NA	TGTGCCAGCAGCCGTCCGTCCACCGTTGATTACAATGAGCAGTTCTTC	CASSRPSTVDYNEQFF
14	NA	TRBV5-1	TRBJ2-1	few	TGCGCCAGCAGCTTGGGTTACGAAGTCAATGAGCAGTTCTTC	CASSLGYEVNEQFF
18	TRBD1	TRBV5-1	TRBJ2-2	NA	TGCGCCAGCAGCTTGGCCGGGACAGGGGGCACGAACACCGGGGAGCTGTTTTTT	CASSLAGTGGTNTGELFF
16	TRBD1	TRBV7-2	TRBJ1-1	few	TGTGCCAGCAGCTTAGTCAGGGGGGGACGGTTCACTGAAGCTTTCTTT	CASSLVRGGRFTEAFF
13	NA	TRBV7-8	TRBJ1-2	few	TGTGCCAGCAGCGGAGGAGGCAGCTATGGCTACACCTTC	CASSGGGSYGYTF
19	TRBD1	TRBV28	TRBJ2-1	NA	TGTGCCAGCAGTTTGGGGCTAGGGACAGAATCCTACAGGCCCAATGAGCAGTTCTTC	CASSLGLGTESYRPNEQFF
17	TRBD2	TRBV4-2	TRBJ2-1	NA	TGTGCCAGCAGCCAAACAGTAGCGGGACTAGATGACGATGAGCAGTTCTTC	CASSQTVAGLDDDEQFF
16	TRBD2	TRBV24-1	TRBJ2-1	few	TGTGCCACCAGTGGTTCTAGCGGGAGTCTCCCGGGTGAGCAGTTCTTC	CATSGSSGSLPGEQFF
13	NA	TRBV7-3	TRBJ2-5	NA	TGTGCCAGCAGCTTAAACGTGGTGGGGCCCCAGTACTTC	CASSLNVVGPQYF
12	NA	TRBV20-1	TRBJ1-4	NA	TGCAGTGCTAGACAGGATGGGGGAAAACTGTTTTTT	CSARQDGGKLFF
16	NA	TRBV5-1	TRBJ1-1	few	TGCGCCAGCAGCTTGCCCGGAGGGACGGGGAACACTGAAGCTTTCTTT	CASSLPGGTGNTEAFF
15	TRBD1	TRBV2	TRBJ1-4	NA	TGTGCCAGCCGAGGACTCCGCAGGGGGAATGAAAAACTGTTTTTT	CASRGLRRGNEKLFF
14	NA	TRBV3-1	TRBJ1-4	NA	TGTGCCAGCAGCCCCAGGCAGGGCCCCGAAAAACTGTTTTTT	CASSPRQGPEKLFF
13	TRBD1	TRBV6-6	TRBJ1-2	many	TGTGCCAGCAGTACCACAGGGGACTATGGCTACACCTTC	CASSTTGDYGYTF
14	NA	TRBV7-2	TRBJ2-5	once	TGTGCCAGCAGCTTAGGATCGGGGTACGAGACCCAGTACTTC	CASSLGSGYETQYF
14	NA	TRBV20-1	TRBJ1-2	NA	TGCAGTGCTAGAGTAGGTAGGGAGGCCTATGGCTACACCTTC	CSARVGREAYGYTF
18	NA	TRBV20-1	TRBJ1-5	NA	TGCAGTGCTAGCCGAACAGGGTCGGGACCGGTTGGGAATCAGCCCCAGCATTTT	CSASRTGSGPVGNQPQHF
14	NA	TRBV7-3	TRBJ2-1	few	TGTGCCAGCAGCTGGGGCGGGACCTACAATGAGCAGTTCTTC	CASSWGGTYNEQFF
12	NA	TRBV3-1	TRBJ2-1	few	TGTGCCAGCGGGACGAGCTACAATGAGCAGTTCTTC	CASGTSYNEQFF
16	TRBD2	TRBV4-2	TRBJ2-1	NA	TGTGCCAGCAGCCAAGGGACTAGCGTCTCCTACAATGAGCAGTTCTTC	CASSQGTSVSYNEQFF
12	NA	TRBV20-1	TRBJ2-7	few	TGCAGTGCTAGTCGTCTCACCTACGAGCAGTACTTC	CSASRLTYEQYF